These T cell receptor beta chains were read from a single sample in a study of OX40 agonist ivuxolimab in advanced cancers. The method was immunoSEQ multiplex PCR; TCRdb's version includes in-frame clones alone and lacks a portion of them. This table has tens of thousands of clones, 80% to 90% appearing once. The sample was CD4+ or CD8+ T cells sorted from blood, taken in a trial of the OX40 agonist ivuxolimab. The receptors come from an adult with an advanced solid tumor such as melanoma, head and neck, liver or kidney cancer. Each CDR3 is given with its conserved first and last residue. A D gene is named only where the DNA matches it firmly. Not all rows give a size; the values are once, few, many and, for expanded clones, a class.

CASSLQSPYNEQFF,TGTGCCAGCAGCTTACAGAGTCCCTACAATGAGCAGTTCTTC,-,TRBJ2-1,TRBV5-6,-
CASSPDSHQPQHF,TGTGCCAGCAGCCCAGATAGTCATCAGCCCCAGCATTTT,-,TRBJ1-5,TRBV9,-
CASSLTGQGFNEKLFF,TGTGCCAGCAGTTTAACGGGACAGGGGTTTAATGAAAAACTGTTTTTT,-,TRBJ1-4,TRBV28,TRBD1
CASSYGQGRTYNEQFF,TGTGCCAGCAGCTACGGACAAGGACGGACCTACAATGAGCAGTTCTTC,-,TRBJ2-1,TRBV7-6,-
CASTRLGAGGPLSTDTQYF,TGTGCCAGCACCCGCCTCGGGGCGGGAGGCCCCCTTAGCACAGATACGCAGTATTTT,once,TRBJ2-3,TRBV2,TRBD2
CASSLPTSGRRNEQFF,TGTGCCAGCAGTTTGCCGACTAGCGGGAGGAGGAATGAGCAGTTCTTC,-,TRBJ2-1,TRBV28,TRBD2
CASSMDFSETQYF,TGTGCCAGCAGCATGGATTTCTCAGAGACCCAGTACTTC,-,TRBJ2-5,TRBV6-4,-
CASSLQDTDTQYF,TGTGCCAGCAGCTTACAGGACACAGATACGCAGTATTTT,-,TRBJ2-3,TRBV7-9,-
CASSTFGLGLHF,TGTGCCAGCAGTACCTTCGGTCTGGGGCTCCACTTT,-,TRBJ1-6,TRBV28,-
CASTNQGRAFF,TGCGCCAGCACAAATCAGGGTAGAGCTTTCTTT,-,TRBJ1-1,TRBV10-1,-
CASSYSWGSGTEAFF,TGTGCCAGCAGTTACTCCTGGGGGTCTGGGACTGAAGCTTTCTTT,-,TRBJ1-1,TRBV6-5,-
CASSIGDREAEKLFF,TGTGCCAGTAGTATAGGGGACAGGGAGGCGGAAAAACTGTTTTTT,once,TRBJ1-4,TRBV19,TRBD1
CASNNEGPSYEQYF,TGTGCCAGCAACAATGAGGGCCCCTCCTACGAGCAGTACTTC,-,TRBJ2-7,TRBV2,-
CASSTRSGGGWYEQYF,TGTGCCAGCAGCACCCGCTCAGGGGGCGGATGGTACGAGCAGTACTTC,-,TRBJ2-7,TRBV7-2,TRBD1
CASTSGKGGANYNEQFF,TGCGCCAGCACCAGTGGGAAGGGGGGGGCCAACTACAATGAGCAGTTCTTC,-,TRBJ2-1,TRBV10-2,-
CASSEAGLGGTEAFF,TGTGCCAGCAGTGAAGCGGGGTTGGGGGGCACTGAAGCTTTCTTT,-,TRBJ1-1,TRBV2,-
CAISESYQGAGNTIYF,TGTGCCATCAGTGAGTCGTACCAGGGAGCTGGAAACACCATATATTTT,-,TRBJ1-3,TRBV10-3,-
CASSQTGSSYEQYF,TGTGCCAGCAGCCAAACAGGTTCTTCCTACGAGCAGTACTTC,-,TRBJ2-7,TRBV14,-
CASSNGEPGRPGTGELFF,TGTGCCAGCAGCAACGGGGAACCGGGGAGGCCGGGCACCGGGGAGCTGTTTTTT,-,TRBJ2-2,TRBV21-1,-
CASTPRPNTEAFF,TGTGCCAGCACTCCCCGTCCGAACACTGAAGCTTTCTTT,-,TRBJ1-1,TRBV6-5,-
CTGLGDRNEQFF,TGCACCGGTCTGGGGGATAGGAATGAGCAGTTCTTC,-,TRBJ2-1,TRBV29-1,-
CASSLVPTGDGETQYF,TGCGCCAGCAGCTTGGTCCCGACAGGGGATGGAGAGACCCAGTACTTC,-,TRBJ2-5,TRBV5-1,TRBD1
CASSTTSGSYEQFF,TGTGCCAGCAGCACGACTAGCGGGAGTTATGAGCAGTTCTTC,-,TRBJ2-1,TRBV9,TRBD2
CASSRGLAGGQETQYF,TGTGCCAGTAGTAGGGGACTAGCGGGAGGACAAGAGACCCAGTACTTC,-,TRBJ2-5,TRBV19,TRBD2
CASSLLGGEDTQYF,TGTGCCAGCAGTTTACTCGGGGGGGAGGATACGCAGTATTTT,-,TRBJ2-3,TRBV27,TRBD2
CASSLPIRGDYTF,TGTGCCAGCAGTTTACCGATCAGGGGCGACTACACCTTC,-,TRBJ1-2,TRBV28,-
CASSRTSGMETQYF,TGTGCCAGCAGCCGGACTAGCGGGATGGAGACCCAGTACTTC,-,TRBJ2-5,TRBV5-5,TRBD2
CASSDDRGLAYEQYF,TGTGCCAGCAGTGACGACAGGGGGCTAGCCTACGAGCAGTACTTC,-,TRBJ2-7,TRBV6-1,TRBD1
CASTIGGSGGGNQPQHF,TGTGCCAGCACCATCGGAGGGTCAGGGGGGGGCAATCAGCCCCAGCATTTT,-,TRBJ1-5,TRBV5-8,TRBD1
CASSIDPRKNEKLFF,TGTGCCAGTAGTATAGATCCCAGGAAGAATGAAAAACTGTTTTTT,-,TRBJ1-4,TRBV19,-
CASTPLMGNTIYF,TGTGCCAGCACCCCCCTAATGGGAAACACCATATATTTT,-,TRBJ1-3,TRBV6-5,-
CASRLGQWGSYEQYF,TGCGCCAGCAGACTTGGACAGTGGGGATCCTACGAGCAGTACTTC,-,TRBJ2-7,TRBV4-1,-
CASSGETDNQPQHF,TGTGCCAGCAGCGGAGAGACAGATAATCAGCCCCAGCATTTT,-,TRBJ1-5,TRBV2,-
CASSFQEPDTQYF,TGTGCCAGCAGCTTTCAGGAGCCCGATACGCAGTATTTT,once,TRBJ2-3,TRBV7-9,-
CSVARGGSTDTQYF,TGCAGCGTTGCCCGGGGGGGGAGCACAGATACGCAGTATTTT,-,TRBJ2-3,TRBV29-1,TRBD2
CASSLREFGSPLHF,TGTGCCAGCAGCTTAAGGGAATTTGGTTCACCCCTCCACTTT,-,TRBJ1-6,TRBV7-2,-
CASSQDGVRGRPYEQYF,TGTGCCAGCAGCCAAGATGGGGTCAGGGGGCGTCCCTACGAGCAGTACTTC,-,TRBJ2-7,TRBV14,TRBD1
CASSRLAGETGELFF,TGTGCCAGCAGTCGACTAGCGGGAGAAACCGGGGAGCTGTTTTTT,once,TRBJ2-2,TRBV7-3,TRBD2
CASSLAAASGSPDTQYF,TGTGCCAGCAGTTTAGCCGCCGCGAGCGGGAGCCCAGATACGCAGTATTTT,-,TRBJ2-3,TRBV28,TRBD2
CASSPRQSSYNEQFF,TGTGCCAGCTCACCACGGCAAAGCTCCTACAATGAGCAGTTCTTC,-,TRBJ2-1,TRBV18,-
CASSPVGRGRRQPQHF,TGTGCCAGCAGCCCCGTTGGAAGGGGGCGTAGGCAGCCCCAGCATTTT,-,TRBJ1-5,TRBV28,TRBD1
CASSGGQGLAAYEQYF,TGCGCCAGCAGCGGGGGACAGGGACTAGCGGCATACGAGCAGTACTTC,once,TRBJ2-7,TRBV5-1,TRBD2
CASSQASIGVDTQYF,TGTGCCAGCAGCCAAGCGTCCATCGGGGTAGATACGCAGTATTTT,-,TRBJ2-3,TRBV14,-
CASSLVGKGSGNTIYF,TGTGCCAGCAGCCTAGTGGGGAAAGGCTCTGGAAACACCATATATTTT,-,TRBJ1-3,TRBV7-8,-
CASSLYWGTNYGYTF,TGTGCCAGCAGCTTATATTGGGGCACCAATTATGGCTACACCTTC,-,TRBJ1-2,TRBV7-9,-
CASSEKWLARELFF,TGCGCCAGCAGTGAGAAATGGCTAGCTAGGGAGCTGTTTTTT,once,TRBJ2-2,TRBV10-2,-